This T cell receptor (beta chain) was recovered during a study of OX40 agonist ivuxolimab in advanced cancers. Regarding the study in general: Ivuxolimab was an agonistic, fully human IgG2 monoclonal antibody directed against OX40 (CD134), a costimulatory receptor. Intravenous ivuxolimab was administered to patients every 2 weeks at six dose levels: 0.01, 0.1, 0.3, 1.5, 3 and 10 mg/kg. Of the approximately 53 patients in dose escalation, 19 had hepatocellular carcinoma, some 15 had melanoma, 9 had renal cell carcinoma and 9 had head and neck cancer. In the dose-escalation cohort, around four fifths of patients were male, and the mean age was about 55 years, with a range of 23 to 79. Patients were allowed to have had prior anti-PD-1, anti-PD-L1 or anti-CTLA-4 therapy, and approximately 40% of the dose-escalation patients had previously received checkpoint inhibitors. Partial responses were achieved by three dose-escalation patients, of whom one had hepatocellular carcinoma and two had cutaneous melanoma. The purpose of peripheral TCRbeta sequencing was to test whether ivuxolimab changed TCR sequence diversity and led to clonal T-cell expansion. The monotherapy dose-escalation portion (N = 52 patients) of the phase I ivuxolimab trial is reported in the paper. What the work shows at the level of the full study, not this receptor alone: Partial responders in the 0.1-3.0 mg/kg groups had among the lowest normalized peripheral clonal expansion, especially among CD8+ T cells. Which antigens the clonally expanded peripheral T cells were specific for was not determined. On average, CD8+ T cells showed more expanded clones than CD4+ T cells after ivuxolimab. Clonal expansion of both CD4+ and CD8+ blood T cells was observed from baseline to week 6 at doses 0.1 to 3.0 mg/kg. Low levels of normalized T-cell clonal expansion were also seen in some patients who did not respond.

The CDR3, from cysteine to phenylalanine, totals 16 residues. Solely the CDR3 DNA is kept, with 48 bases framed from the first base. CDR1 is given as MDHEN and CDR2 as SYDVKM, both from the germline V gene. Relative to germline, V is 2 bases shorter and J is 1 base shorter, with 12 bases between their ends. To sequence the TCRbeta CDR3 region, genomic DNA was isolated from the sorted cells. TCRbeta CDR3 regions were sequenced using the immunoSEQ Assay. The table comes from immuneACCESS by way of TCRdb, which keeps in-frame sequences with V and J called. Part of the clones is missing from these tables; in studies checked, under half for an unresolved V gene and the rest for unknown reasons. The sample table lists 50,000 to 60,000 clones, 91% of them with a count of one. The ten largest account for 3.5% to 4.5% of the sample. Patients with a history of autoimmune disease or receiving systemic immunosuppression were excluded from the trial. Peripheral blood for TCR sequencing was collected from all dose cohorts at baseline, on cycle 4 day 1, and on cycle 7 day 1. Samples came from an open-label, multicenter, first-in-human phase I dose-escalation trial of ivuxolimab. The trial enrolled adults with locally advanced or metastatic head and neck squamous cell, hepatocellular, melanoma or renal cell carcinoma. CD4+ and CD8+ T cells were sorted separately from peripheral blood before TCR sequencing.

In regard to this clone: Its antigen target is currently unknown. Base qualities are not recorded, but no much larger clone differs from it by a single base.

This specimen consisted of CD4+ or CD8+ T cells sorted from blood, obtained in a trial of the OX40 agonist ivuxolimab. Rearrangement joined TRBV28 to TRBJ1-5, with TRBD1 perhaps the D gene, on 5 matching bases. The receptor was derived from an adult with an advanced solid tumor such as melanoma, head and neck, liver or kidney cancer. DNA sequence: TGTGCCAGCAGTTTACGGCAGGGACGGAGCAATCAGCCCCAGCATTTT. This sequence encodes CASSLRQGRSNQPQHF.